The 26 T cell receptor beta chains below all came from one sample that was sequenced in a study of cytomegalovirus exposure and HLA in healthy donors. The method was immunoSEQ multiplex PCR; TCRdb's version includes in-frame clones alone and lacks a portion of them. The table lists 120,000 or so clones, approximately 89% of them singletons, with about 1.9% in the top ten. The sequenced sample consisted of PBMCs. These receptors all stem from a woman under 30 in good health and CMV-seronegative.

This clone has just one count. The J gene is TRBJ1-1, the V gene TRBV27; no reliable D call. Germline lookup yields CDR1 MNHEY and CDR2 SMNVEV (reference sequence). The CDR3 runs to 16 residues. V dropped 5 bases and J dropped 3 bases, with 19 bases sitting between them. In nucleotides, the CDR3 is TGTGCCAGCAGTGTTATAAGCGGTGTGGGTCACACTGAAGCTTTCTTT. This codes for CASSVISGVGHTEAFF.

The CDR3 sequence: CASSHFLAGGAQETQYF. In DNA, the CDR3 is TGTGCCAGCAGCCATTTCCTAGCGGGGGGGGCACAAGAGACCCAGTACTTC. V is TRBV4-2 and J is TRBJ2-5, with TRBD2 matching 12 bases. CDR3 length: 17 amino acids. V lost 3 bases to trimming and J lost 2 bases; unmatched junction nucleotides: 7. Germline loops: CDR1 LGHNA, CDR2 YNFKEQ.

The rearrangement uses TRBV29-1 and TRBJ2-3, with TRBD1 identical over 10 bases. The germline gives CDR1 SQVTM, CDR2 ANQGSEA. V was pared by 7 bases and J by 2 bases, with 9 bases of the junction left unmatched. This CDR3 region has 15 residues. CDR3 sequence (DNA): TGCAGCGCTGCGACCCGACAGGGGGCCACAGATACGCAGTATTTT. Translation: CSAATRQGATDTQYF.

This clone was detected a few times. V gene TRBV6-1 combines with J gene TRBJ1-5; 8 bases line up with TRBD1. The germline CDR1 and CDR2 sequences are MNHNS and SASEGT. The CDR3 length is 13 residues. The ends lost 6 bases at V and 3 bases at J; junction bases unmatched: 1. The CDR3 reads CASRTGDNQPQHF. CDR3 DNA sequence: TGTGCCAGCAGGACAGGGGACAATCAGCCCCAGCATTTT.

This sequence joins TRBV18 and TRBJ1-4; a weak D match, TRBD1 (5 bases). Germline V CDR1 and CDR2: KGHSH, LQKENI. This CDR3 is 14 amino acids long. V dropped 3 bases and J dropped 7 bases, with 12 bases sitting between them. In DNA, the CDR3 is TGTGCCAGCTCACCGGTTCAGGGACTTGAAAAACTGTTTTTT. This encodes CASSPVQGLEKLFF.

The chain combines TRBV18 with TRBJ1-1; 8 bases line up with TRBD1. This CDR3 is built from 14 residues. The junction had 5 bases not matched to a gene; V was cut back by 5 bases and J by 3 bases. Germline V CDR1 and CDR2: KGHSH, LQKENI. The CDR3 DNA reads TGTGCCAGCTCAGAGACAGGGGTAGACACTGAAGCTTTCTTT. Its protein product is CASSETGVDTEAFF. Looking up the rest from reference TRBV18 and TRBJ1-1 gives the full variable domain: NAGVMQNPRHLVRRRGQEARLRCSPMKGHSHVYWYRQLPEEGLKFMVYLQKENIIDESGMPKERFSAEFPKEGPSILRIQQVVRGDSAAYFCASSETGVDTEAFFGQGTRLTVV.

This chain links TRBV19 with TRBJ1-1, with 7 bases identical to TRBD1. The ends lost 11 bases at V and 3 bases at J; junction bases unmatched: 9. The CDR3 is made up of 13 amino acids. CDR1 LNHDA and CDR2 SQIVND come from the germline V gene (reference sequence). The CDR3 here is CAVRDRLYTEAFF. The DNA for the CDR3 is TGTGCCGTGAGGGACAGATTGTACACTGAAGCTTTCTTT.

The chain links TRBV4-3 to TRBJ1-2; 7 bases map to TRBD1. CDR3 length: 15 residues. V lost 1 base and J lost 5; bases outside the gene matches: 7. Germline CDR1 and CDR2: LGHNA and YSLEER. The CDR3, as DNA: TGCGCCAGCAGCCAAGTCTCCGGGACAGCTTATGGCTACACCTTC. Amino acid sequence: CASSQVSGTAYGYTF.

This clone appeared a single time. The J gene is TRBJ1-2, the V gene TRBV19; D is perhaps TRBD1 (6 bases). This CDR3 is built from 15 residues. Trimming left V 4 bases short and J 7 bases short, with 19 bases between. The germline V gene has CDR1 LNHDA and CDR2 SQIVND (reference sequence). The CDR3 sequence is CASSTTRQAYFGYTF. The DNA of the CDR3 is TGTGCCAGTAGTACCACTAGACAGGCCTACTTTGGCTACACCTTC.

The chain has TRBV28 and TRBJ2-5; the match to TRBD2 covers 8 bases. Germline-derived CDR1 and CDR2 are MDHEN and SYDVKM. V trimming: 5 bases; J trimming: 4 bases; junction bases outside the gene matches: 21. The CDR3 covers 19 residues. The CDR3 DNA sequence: TGTGCCAGCAGTCTAATCCCCAGTGGGTTAGCGGGATTTGGAGAGACCCAGTACTTC. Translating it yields CASSLIPSGLAGFGETQYF.

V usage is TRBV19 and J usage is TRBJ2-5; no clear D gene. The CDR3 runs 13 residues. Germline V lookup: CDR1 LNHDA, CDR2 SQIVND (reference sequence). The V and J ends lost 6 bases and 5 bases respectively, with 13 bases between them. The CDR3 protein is CASSDASEETQYF. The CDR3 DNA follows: TGTGCCAGTAGCGACGCATCGGAGGAGACCCAGTACTTC.

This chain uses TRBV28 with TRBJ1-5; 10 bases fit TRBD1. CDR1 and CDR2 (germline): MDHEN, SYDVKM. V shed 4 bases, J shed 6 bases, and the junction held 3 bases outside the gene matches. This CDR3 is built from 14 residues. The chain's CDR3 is CASSWTGGTQPQHF. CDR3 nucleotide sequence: TGTGCCAGCAGTTGGACAGGGGGTACTCAGCCCCAGCATTTT.

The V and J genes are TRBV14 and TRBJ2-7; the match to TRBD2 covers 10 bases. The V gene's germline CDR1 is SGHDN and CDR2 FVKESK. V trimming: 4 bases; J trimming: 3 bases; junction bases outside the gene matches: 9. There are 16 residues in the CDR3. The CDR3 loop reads CASSRATTSGDYEQYF. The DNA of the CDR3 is TGTGCCAGCAGCCGCGCCACTACTAGCGGGGACTACGAGCAGTACTTC.

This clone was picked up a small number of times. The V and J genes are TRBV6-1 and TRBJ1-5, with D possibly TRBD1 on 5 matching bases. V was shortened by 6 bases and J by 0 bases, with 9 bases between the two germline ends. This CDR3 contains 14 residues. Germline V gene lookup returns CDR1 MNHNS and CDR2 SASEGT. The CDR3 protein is CASSSGYSNQPQHF. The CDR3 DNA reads TGTGCCAGCAGCTCAGGGTATAGCAATCAGCCCCAGCATTTT.

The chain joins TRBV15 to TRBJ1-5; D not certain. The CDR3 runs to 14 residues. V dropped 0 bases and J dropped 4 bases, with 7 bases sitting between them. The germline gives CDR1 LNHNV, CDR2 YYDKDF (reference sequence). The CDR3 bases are TGTGCCACCAGCAGAGATACGGGGAATCAGCCCCAGCATTTT. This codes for CATSRDTGNQPQHF.

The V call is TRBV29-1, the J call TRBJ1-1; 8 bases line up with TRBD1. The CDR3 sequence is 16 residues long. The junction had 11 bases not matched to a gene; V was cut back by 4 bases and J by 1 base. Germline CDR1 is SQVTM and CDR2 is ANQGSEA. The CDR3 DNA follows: TGCAGCGTTGTACTCAGGGGGCACGTTCGGAACACTGAAGCTTTCTTT. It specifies CSVVLRGHVRNTEAFF.

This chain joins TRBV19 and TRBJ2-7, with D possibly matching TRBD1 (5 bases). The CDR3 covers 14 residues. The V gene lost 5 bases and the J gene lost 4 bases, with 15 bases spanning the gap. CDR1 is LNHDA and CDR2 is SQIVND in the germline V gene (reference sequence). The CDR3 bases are TGTGCCAGTAGTGCCAGGGTACTACTATACGAGCAGTACTTC. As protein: CASSARVLLYEQYF. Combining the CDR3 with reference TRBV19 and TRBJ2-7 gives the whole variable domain DGGITQSPKYLFRKEGQNVTLSCEQNLNHDAMYWYRQDPGQGLRLIYYSQIVNDFQKGDIAEGYSVSREKKESFPLTVTSAQKNPTAFYLCASSARVLLYEQYFGPGTRLTVT.

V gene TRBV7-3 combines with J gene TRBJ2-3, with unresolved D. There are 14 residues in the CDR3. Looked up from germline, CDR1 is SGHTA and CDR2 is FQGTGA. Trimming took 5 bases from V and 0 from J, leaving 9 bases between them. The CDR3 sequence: CASSRFVSTDTQYF. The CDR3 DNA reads TGTGCCAGCAGCCGGTTTGTCAGCACAGATACGCAGTATTTT.

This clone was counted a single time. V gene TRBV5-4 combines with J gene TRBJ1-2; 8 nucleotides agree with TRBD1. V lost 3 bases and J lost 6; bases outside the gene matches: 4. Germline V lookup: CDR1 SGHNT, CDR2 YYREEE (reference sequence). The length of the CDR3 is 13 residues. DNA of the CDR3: TGTGCCAGCAGCTACGACAGGGGCGATGGCTACACCTTC. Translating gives CASSYDRGDGYTF.

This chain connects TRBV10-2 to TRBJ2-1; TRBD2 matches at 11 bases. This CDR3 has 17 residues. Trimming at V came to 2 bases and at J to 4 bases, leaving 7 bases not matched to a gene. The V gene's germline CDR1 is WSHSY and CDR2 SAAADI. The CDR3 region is CASSEVSGGARYNEQFF. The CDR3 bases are TGCGCCAGCAGTGAGGTTAGCGGGGGGGCACGATACAATGAGCAGTTCTTC.

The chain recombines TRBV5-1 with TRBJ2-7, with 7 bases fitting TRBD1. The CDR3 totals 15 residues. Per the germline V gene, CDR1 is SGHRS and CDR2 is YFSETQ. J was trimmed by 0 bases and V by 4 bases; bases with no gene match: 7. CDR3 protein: CASSVLTGLSYEQYF. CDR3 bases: TGCGCCAGCAGCGTCCTGACAGGGCTCTCCTACGAGCAGTACTTC.

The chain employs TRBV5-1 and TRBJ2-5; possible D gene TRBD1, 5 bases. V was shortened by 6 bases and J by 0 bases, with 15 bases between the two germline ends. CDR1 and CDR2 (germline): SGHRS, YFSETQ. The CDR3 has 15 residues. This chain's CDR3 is CASKRQPTNQETQYF. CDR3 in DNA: TGCGCCAGCAAGCGACAGCCAACTAACCAAGAGACCCAGTACTTC.

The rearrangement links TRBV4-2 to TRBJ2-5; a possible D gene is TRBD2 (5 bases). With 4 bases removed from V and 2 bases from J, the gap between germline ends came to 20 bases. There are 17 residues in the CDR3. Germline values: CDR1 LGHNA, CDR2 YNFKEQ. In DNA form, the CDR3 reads TGTGCCAGCAGCCCAGACGGGCGAGCGGACTCTCAAGAGACCCAGTACTTC. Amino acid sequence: CASSPDGRADSQETQYF.

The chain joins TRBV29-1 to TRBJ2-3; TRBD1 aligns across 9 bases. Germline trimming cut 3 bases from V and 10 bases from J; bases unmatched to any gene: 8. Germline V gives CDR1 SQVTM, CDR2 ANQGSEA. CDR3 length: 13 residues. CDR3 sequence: CSVERETGGPQYF. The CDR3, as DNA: TGCAGCGTTGAGCGGGAGACAGGGGGTCCGCAGTATTTT.

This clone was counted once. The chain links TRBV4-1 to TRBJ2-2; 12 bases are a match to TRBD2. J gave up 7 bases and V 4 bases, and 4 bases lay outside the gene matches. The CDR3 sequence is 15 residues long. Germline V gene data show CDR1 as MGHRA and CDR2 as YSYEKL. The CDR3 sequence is CASSPGLAGRGELFF. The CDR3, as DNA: TGCGCCAGCAGCCCGGGACTAGCGGGCCGCGGGGAGCTGTTTTTT.

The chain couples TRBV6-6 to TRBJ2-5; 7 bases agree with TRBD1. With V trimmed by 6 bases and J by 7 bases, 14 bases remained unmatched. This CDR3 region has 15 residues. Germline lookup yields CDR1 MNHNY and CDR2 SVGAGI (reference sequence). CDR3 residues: CASSPARQGIGTQYF. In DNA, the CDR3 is TGTGCCAGCAGCCCGGCGCGACAGGGTATTGGGACCCAGTACTTC.